This T cell receptor beta chain was recorded in a study of T-cell memory formation after mild COVID-19. With respect to this clonotype: Its antigen remains unidentified.

This CDR3 comprises 15 residues. Germline V gives CDR1 SQVTM, CDR2 ANQGSEA. The V end lost 0 bases, the J end lost 5 bases, and 15 bases lay between the germline ends. Constant-segment-primed 5'RACE gave TCR alpha and TCR beta cDNA libraries with sample barcodes and UMIs. One entry per CDR3 protein, called by TCRdb with MiXCR from the 5' RACE reads. Of about 350,000 distinct CDR3 sequences listed, about 13% are singletons. Study-wide points: Clones that contracted from day 15 to 85 had balanced CD4/CD8; later expanders were CD4+ biased.

The clonotype originates from a man between 18 and 29 years old who had mild COVID-19 (a few samples of this study predate the infection). Cell type and time point are not known. Sequencing input: PBMCs or a T cell subset sorted from them (not recorded which). The gene calls are TRBV29-1 and TRBJ2-3, with D perhaps matching TRBD1 or TRBD2 (5 bases each). CDR3 in DNA: TGCAGCGTTGAAGATCTCACGGGGCTAGGAGATACGCAGTATTTT. Translated: CSVEDLTGLGDTQYF.